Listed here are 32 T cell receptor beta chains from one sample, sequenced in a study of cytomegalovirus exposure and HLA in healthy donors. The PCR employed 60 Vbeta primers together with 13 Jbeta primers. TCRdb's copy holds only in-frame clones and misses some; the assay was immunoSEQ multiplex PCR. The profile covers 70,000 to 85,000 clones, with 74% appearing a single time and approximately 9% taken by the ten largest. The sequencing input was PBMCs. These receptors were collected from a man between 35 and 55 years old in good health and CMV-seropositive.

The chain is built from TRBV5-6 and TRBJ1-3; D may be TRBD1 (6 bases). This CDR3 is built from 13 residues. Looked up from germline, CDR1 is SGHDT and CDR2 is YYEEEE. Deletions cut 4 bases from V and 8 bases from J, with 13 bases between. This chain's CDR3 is CASSVKGVDTIYF. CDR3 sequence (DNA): TGTGCCAGCAGCGTAAAGGGGGTGGACACCATATATTTT. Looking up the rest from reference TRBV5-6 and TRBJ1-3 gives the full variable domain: DAGVTQSPTHLIKTRGQQVTLRCSPKSGHDTVSWYQQALGQGPQFIFQYYEEEERQRGNFPDRFSGHQFPNYSSELNVNALLLGDSALYLCASSVKGVDTIYFGEGSWLTVV.

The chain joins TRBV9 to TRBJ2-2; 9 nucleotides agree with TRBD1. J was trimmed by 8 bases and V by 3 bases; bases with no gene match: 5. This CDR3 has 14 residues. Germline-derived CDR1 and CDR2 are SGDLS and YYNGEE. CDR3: CASSANRGLGELFF. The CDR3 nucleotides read TGTGCCAGCAGCGCAAACAGGGGGCTTGGGGAGCTGTTTTTT. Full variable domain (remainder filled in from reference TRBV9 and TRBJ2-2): DSGVTQTPKHLITATGQRVTLRCSPRSGDLSVYWYQQSLDQGLQFLIQYYNGEERAKGNILERFSAQQFPDLHSELNLSSLELGDSALYFCASSANRGLGELFFGEGSRLTVL.

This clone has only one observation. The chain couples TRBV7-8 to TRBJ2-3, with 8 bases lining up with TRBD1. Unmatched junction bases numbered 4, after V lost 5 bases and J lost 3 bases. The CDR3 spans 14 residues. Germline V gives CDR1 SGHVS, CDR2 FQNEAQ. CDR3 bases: TGTGCCAGCAGCGGACAGGGTTTTACAGATACGCAGTATTTT. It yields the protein CASSGQGFTDTQYF.

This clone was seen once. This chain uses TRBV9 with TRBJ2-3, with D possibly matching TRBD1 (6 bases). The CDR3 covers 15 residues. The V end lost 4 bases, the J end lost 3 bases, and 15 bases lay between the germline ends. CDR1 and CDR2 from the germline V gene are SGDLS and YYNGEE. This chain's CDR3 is CASSTAQGLTDTQYF. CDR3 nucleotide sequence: TGTGCCAGCAGCACCGCGCAGGGGTTGACAGATACGCAGTATTTT. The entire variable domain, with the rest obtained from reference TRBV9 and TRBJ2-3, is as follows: DSGVTQTPKHLITATGQRVTLRCSPRSGDLSVYWYQQSLDQGLQFLIQYYNGEERAKGNILERFSAQQFPDLHSELNLSSLELGDSALYFCASSTAQGLTDTQYFGPGTRLTVL.

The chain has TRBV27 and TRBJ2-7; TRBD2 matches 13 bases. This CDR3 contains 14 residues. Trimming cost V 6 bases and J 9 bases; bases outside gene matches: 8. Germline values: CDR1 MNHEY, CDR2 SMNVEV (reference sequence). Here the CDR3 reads CASSTTSGGAVQYF. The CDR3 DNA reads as TGTGCCAGCAGCACAACTAGCGGGGGGGCCGTGCAGTACTTC.

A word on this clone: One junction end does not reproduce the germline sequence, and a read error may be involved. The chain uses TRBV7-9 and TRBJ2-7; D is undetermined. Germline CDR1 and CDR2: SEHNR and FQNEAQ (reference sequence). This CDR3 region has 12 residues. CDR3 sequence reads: CSSSLAQTAQYF. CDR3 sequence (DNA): TGTTCCAGCAGCTTAGCCCAAACTGCGCAGTACTTC.

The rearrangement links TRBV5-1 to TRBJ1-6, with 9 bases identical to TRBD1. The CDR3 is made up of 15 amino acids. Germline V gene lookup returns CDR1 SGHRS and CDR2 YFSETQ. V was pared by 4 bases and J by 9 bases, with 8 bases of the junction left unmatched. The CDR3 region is CASSPWDREGSPLHF. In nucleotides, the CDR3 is TGCGCCAGCAGCCCATGGGACAGGGAGGGTTCACCCCTCCACTTT.

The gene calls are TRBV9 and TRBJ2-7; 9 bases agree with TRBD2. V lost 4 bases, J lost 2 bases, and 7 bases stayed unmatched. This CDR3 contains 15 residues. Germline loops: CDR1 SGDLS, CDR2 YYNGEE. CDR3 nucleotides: TGTGCCAGCAGCCTTGCTAGCGGGGTTACCTACGAGCAGTACTTC. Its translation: CASSLASGVTYEQYF. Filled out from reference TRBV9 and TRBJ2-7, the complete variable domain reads DSGVTQTPKHLITATGQRVTLRCSPRSGDLSVYWYQQSLDQGLQFLIQYYNGEERAKGNILERFSAQQFPDLHSELNLSSLELGDSALYFCASSLASGVTYEQYFGPGTRLTVT.

Written as DNA, the CDR3 is TGTGCCAGCAGCTCGACAGGGGATCAGCCCCAGCATTTT. It translates to CASSSTGDQPQHF. The genes are TRBV7-9 and TRBJ1-5; 8 nucleotides agree with TRBD1. V lost 4 bases and J lost 5; bases outside the gene matches: 1. CDR3 length equals 13 residues. The V gene's germline CDR1 is SEHNR and CDR2 FQNEAQ (reference sequence).

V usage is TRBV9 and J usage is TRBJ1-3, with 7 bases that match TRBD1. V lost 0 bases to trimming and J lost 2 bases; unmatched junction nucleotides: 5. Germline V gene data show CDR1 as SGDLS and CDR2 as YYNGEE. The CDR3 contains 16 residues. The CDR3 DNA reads TGTGCCAGCAGCGTAGCCTTCGACAGGGCTGGAAACACCATATATTTT. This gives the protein CASSVAFDRAGNTIYF.

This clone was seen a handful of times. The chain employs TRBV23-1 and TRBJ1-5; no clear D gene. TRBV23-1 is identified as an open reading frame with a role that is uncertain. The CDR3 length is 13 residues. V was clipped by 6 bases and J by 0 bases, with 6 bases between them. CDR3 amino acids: CASRLDSNQPQHF. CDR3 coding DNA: TGCGCCAGCAGGCTAGATAGCAATCAGCCCCAGCATTTT.

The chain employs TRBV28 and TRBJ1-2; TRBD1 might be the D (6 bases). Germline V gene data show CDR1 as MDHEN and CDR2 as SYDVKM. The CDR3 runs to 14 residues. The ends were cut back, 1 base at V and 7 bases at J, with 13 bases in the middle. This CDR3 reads CASSLSQGIGGYTF. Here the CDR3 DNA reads TGTGCCAGCAGTTTATCCCAGGGGATAGGTGGCTACACCTTC.

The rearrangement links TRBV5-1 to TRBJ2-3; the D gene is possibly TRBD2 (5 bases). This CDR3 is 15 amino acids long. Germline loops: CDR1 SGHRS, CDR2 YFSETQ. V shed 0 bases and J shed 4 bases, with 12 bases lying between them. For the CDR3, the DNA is TGCGCCAGCAGCTTGGCCTCGGGAACATCAGATACGCAGTATTTT. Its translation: CASSLASGTSDTQYF.

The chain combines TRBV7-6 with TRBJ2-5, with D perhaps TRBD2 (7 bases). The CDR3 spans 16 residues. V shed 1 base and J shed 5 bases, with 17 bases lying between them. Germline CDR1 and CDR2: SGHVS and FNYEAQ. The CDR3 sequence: CASSLGLTGRGETQYF. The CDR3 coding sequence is TGTGCCAGCAGCTTAGGCTTAACAGGGAGGGGGGAGACCCAGTACTTC. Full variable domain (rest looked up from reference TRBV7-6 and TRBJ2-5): GAGVSQSPRYKVTKRGQDVALRCDPISGHVSLYWYRQALGQGPEFLTYFNYEAQQDKSGLPNDRFSAERPEGSISTLTIQRTEQRDSAMYRCASSLGLTGRGETQYFGPGTRLLVL.

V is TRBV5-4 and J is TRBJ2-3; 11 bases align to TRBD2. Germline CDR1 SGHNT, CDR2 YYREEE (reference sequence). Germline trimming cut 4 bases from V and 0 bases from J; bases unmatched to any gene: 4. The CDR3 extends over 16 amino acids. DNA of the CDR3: TGTGCCAGCAGCCCCGGACTAGCGGGCAGCACAGATACGCAGTATTTT. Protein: CASSPGLAGSTDTQYF.

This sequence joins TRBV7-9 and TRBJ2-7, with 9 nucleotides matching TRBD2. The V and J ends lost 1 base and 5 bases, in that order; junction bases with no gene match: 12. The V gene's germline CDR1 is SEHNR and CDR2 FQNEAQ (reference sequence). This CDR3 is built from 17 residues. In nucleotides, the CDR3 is TGTGCCAGCAGCTTAGGAGCTAGCGGGATGAGTCTCGACGAGCAGTACTTC. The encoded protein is CASSLGASGMSLDEQYF. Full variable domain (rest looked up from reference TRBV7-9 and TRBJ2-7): DTGVSQNPRHKITKRGQNVTFRCDPISEHNRLYWYRQTLGQGPEFLTYFQNEAQLEKSRLLSDRFSAERPKGSFSTLEIQRTEQGDSAMYLCASSLGASGMSLDEQYFGPGTRLTVT.

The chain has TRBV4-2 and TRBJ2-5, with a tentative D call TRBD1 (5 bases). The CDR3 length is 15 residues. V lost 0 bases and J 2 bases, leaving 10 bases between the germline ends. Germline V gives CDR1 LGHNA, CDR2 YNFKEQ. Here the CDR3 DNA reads TGTGCCAGCAGCCAAGATTCCCAGGGACAAGAGACCCAGTACTTC. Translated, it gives CASSQDSQGQETQYF.

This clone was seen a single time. CDR3 region: CASDDRGRTGELFF. The CDR3 DNA follows: TGTGCCAGCGACGACAGGGGTCGGACCGGGGAGCTGTTTTTT. This chain connects TRBV5-4 to TRBJ2-2; 8 nucleotides match TRBD1. The CDR3 loop spans 14 amino acids. Germline CDR1 and CDR2: SGHNT and YYREEE (reference sequence). V trimming: 7 bases; J trimming: 5 bases; junction bases outside the gene matches: 7.

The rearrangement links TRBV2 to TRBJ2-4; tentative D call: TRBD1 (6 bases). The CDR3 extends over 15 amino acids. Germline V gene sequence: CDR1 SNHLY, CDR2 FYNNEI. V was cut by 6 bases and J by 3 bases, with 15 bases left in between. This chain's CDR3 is CASRGTLLGKNIQYF. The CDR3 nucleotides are TGTGCCAGCAGGGGGACACTACTCGGCAAAAACATTCAGTACTTC.

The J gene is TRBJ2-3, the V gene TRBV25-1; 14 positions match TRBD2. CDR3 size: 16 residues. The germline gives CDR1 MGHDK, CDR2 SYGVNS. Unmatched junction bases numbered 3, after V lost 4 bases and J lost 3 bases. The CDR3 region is CASSAGTSGRTDTQYF. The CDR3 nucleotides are TGTGCCAGCAGTGCCGGGACTAGCGGGAGAACAGATACGCAGTATTTT.

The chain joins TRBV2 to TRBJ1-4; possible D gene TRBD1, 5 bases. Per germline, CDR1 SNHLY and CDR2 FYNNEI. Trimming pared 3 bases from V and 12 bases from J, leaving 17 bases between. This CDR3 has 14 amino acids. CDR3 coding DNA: TGTGCCAGCAGTGAGCGGACAATCGTGGTCGAACTGTTTTTT. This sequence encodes CASSERTIVVELFF.

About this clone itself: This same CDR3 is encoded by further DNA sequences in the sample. The CDR3: CASSPGQGSYEQYF. CDR3 DNA sequence: TGTGCCAGCTCACCGGGACAGGGCTCCTACGAGCAGTACTTC. V usage is TRBV18 and J usage is TRBJ2-7; TRBD1 matches at 9 bases. The trim removed 3 bases at V and 0 bases at J, leaving 0 bases unmatched. Germline CDR1 and CDR2: KGHSH and LQKENI. The length of the CDR3 is 14 residues.

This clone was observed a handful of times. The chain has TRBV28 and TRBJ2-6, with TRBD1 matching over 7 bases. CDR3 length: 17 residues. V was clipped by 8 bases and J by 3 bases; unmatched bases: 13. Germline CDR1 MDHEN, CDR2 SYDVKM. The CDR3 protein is CASGLRGRYIGANVLTF. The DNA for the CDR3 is TGTGCCAGCGGATTAAGGGGGCGGTATATTGGGGCCAACGTCCTGACTTTC.

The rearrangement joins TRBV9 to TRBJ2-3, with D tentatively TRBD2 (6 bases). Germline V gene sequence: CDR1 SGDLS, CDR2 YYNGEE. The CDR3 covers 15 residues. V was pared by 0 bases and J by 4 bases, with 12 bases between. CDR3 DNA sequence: TGTGCCAGCAGCGTAGCCGGGGGTAGCCCAGATACGCAGTATTTT. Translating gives CASSVAGGSPDTQYF.

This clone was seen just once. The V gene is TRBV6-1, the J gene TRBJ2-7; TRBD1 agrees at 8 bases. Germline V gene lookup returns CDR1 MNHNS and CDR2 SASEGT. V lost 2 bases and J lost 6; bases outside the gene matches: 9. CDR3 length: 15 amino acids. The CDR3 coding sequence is TGTGCCAGCAGTGAAACTCCCGGGACAGGAGCCGAGCAGTACTTC. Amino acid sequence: CASSETPGTGAEQYF.

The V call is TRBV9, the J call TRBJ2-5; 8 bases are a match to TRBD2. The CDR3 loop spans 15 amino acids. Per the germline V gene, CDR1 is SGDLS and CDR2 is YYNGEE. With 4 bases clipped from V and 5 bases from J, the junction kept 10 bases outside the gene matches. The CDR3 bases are TGTGCCAGCAGCCCCTCCGGACTAGCATCCGAGACCCAGTACTTC. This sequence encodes CASSPSGLASETQYF.

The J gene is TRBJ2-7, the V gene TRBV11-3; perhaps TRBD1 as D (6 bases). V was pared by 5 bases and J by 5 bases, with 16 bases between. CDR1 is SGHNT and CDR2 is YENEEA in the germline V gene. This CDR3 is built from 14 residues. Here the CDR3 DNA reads TGTGCCAGCAGCCGCACAGGGAGCTACAACGAGCAGTACTTC. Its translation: CASSRTGSYNEQYF.

CDR3 sequence (DNA): TGTGCCAGCTCACCAGGGGCCGGAGAAAAACTGTTTTTT. Protein: CASSPGAGEKLFF. The genes are TRBV18 and TRBJ1-4; D possibly corresponds to TRBD1 (5 bases). V was clipped by 2 bases and J by 8 bases, with 9 bases between them. In germline, CDR1 is KGHSH, CDR2 LQKENI. The CDR3 is 13 residues long.

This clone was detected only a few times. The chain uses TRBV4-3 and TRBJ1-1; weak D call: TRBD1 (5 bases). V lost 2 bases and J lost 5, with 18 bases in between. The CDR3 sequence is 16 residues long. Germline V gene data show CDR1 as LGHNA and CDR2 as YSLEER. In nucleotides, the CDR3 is TGCGCCAGCAGCCAATACTCGCGGGGCTCGGAGACTGAAGCTTTCTTT. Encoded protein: CASSQYSRGSETEAFF.

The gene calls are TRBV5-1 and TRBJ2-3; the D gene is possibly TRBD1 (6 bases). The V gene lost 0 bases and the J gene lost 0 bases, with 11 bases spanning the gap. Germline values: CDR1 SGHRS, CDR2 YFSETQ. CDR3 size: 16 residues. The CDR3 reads CASSLGNGQSTDTQYF. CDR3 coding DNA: TGCGCCAGCAGCTTGGGAAACGGACAGAGCACAGATACGCAGTATTTT. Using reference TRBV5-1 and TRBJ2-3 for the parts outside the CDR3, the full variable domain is KAGVTQTPRYLIKTRGQQVTLSCSPISGHRSVSWYQQTPGQGLQFLFEYFSETQRNKGNFPGRFSGRQFSNSRSEMNVSTLELGDSALYLCASSLGNGQSTDTQYFGPGTRLTVL.

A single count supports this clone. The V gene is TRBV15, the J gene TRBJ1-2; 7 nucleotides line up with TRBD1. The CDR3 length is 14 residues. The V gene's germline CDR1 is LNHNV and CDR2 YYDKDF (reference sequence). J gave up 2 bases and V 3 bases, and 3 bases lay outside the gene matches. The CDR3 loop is CATSSTGVNYGYTF. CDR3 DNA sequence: TGTGCCACCAGCAGCACAGGGGTGAACTATGGCTACACCTTC.

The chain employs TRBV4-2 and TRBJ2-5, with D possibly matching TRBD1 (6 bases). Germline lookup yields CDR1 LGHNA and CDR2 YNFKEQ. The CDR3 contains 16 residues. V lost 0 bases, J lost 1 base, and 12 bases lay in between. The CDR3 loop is CASSQDARTAQETQYF. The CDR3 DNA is TGTGCCAGCAGCCAAGATGCCCGGACAGCCCAAGAGACCCAGTACTTC.